This T cell receptor beta chain was profiled in a study of T cell therapy after organ transplantation. With respect to this clone: What it binds is not known.

Method: immunoSEQ multiplex PCR; TCRdb's copy keeps in-frame clones and lacks some. The table has approximately 52,000 clones, approximately 94% seen once. The CDR3 has 16 residues. V was clipped by 5 bases and J by 3 bases; unmatched bases: 5. CDR1 and CDR2 from the germline V gene are SGHVS and FQNEAQ. This specimen was CD8+ T cells from blood, taken before autologous CMV-specific T cell therapy. This sequence was found in a human patient who had received a solid organ transplant and had CMV disease. The V call is TRBV7-8, the J call TRBJ2-2; 11 bases fit TRBD1. DNA for the CDR3: TGTGCCAGCAGCCTCCGGACAGGGGGCGACACCGGGGAGCTGTTTTTT. Encoded protein: CASSLRTGGDTGELFF. Full variable domain (missing parts from reference TRBV7-8 and TRBJ2-2): GAGVSQSPRYKVAKRGQDVALRCDPISGHVSLFWYQQALGQGPEFLTYFQNEAQLDKSGLPSDRFFAERPEGSVSTLKIQRTQQEDSAVYLCASSLRTGGDTGELFFGEGSRLTVL.